The clone carrying this T cell receptor (beta chain) appeared a few times. At one of its ends the junction is not consistent with the germline gene, which may arise from a read error. Sequencing used immunoSEQ multiplex PCR; TCRdb keeps in-frame clones, though not all of them. The sample has around 67,000 clones, over 65% seen once. The data were obtained in a study of blood T cell repertoires in COVID-19. The CDR3 has 15 amino acids. CDR1 and CDR2 from the germline V gene are SGHDT and YYEEEE. This clonotype was sampled from a woman in her 70s with acute or convalescent COVID-19. V and J are TRBV5-6 and TRBJ2-3; D gene ambiguous. Sequencing used peripheral blood. The chain's CDR3 is CASTLYAGGTDTQYF. The DNA for the CDR3 is TGTGCCAGCACCTTGTATGCAGGCGGCACAGATACGCAGTATTTT.